This T cell receptor (beta chain) was identified in a study of CD8 T cells in Susac syndrome. Overall study context: Intravenous immunoglobulin alone or corticosteroids were being given to patients with Susac syndrome at blood draw, unless they were therapy-naive. Study outcomes and limitations: The CD4+ T cell repertoires of Susac syndrome were found to show no clonal expansion.

Germline CDR1 and CDR2: DFQATT and SNEGSKA (reference sequence). This CDR3 contains 15 residues. J gave up 7 bases and V 1 base, and 7 bases lay outside the gene matches. Reverse transcription of roughly 0.5 to 1 ug RNA used random hexamers. The method of amplification for TCR beta CDR3 was immunoSEQ multiplex PCR, covering 54 Vbeta and 13 Jbeta. MiXCR, run by TCRdb on the immunoSEQ multiplex PCR reads, gives a single entry per CDR3 protein. This table has some 250,000 distinct CDR3 sequences, about 95% appearing once. To note about this clonotype: Its cognate antigen is unknown.

V gene TRBV20-1 combines with J gene TRBJ2-1; 10 nucleotides agree with TRBD1. The sample taken for sequencing was CD4+ T cells from PBMCs. This clonotype was obtained from a human donor with Susac syndrome. CDR3: CSARGGDRGGNEQFF. CDR3 nucleotide sequence: TGCAGTGCTAGAGGCGGGGACAGGGGTGGTAATGAGCAGTTCTTC.